A selection of T cell receptor beta chains follows, all from one sample in a study of blood T cell repertoires in COVID-19. The data were produced by immunoSEQ multiplex PCR, yet TCRdb's version contains in-frame clones alone and is incomplete. Of under 130,000 clones in the sample, roughly two thirds were seen once. Material: peripheral blood. The receptors were sampled from a man of 80 years or more with acute or convalescent COVID-19. CDR3s include the opening cysteine and the closing phenylalanine or tryptophan. The order of the fields is D gene, V gene, J gene, clone size, CDR3 protein, CDR3 DNA. The D gene is left open where the match is weak. Part of the rows lack a size; the others show once, few, many or a class for expanded clones.

D: TRBD2; V: TRBV11-2; J: TRBJ2-1; size: NA; CDR3: CASSTGAGGPWNEQFF; DNA: TGTGCCAGCAGCACAGGGGCGGGAGGGCCGTGGAATGAGCAGTTCTTC
D: NA; V: TRBV30; J: TRBJ1-2; size: few; CDR3: CAWSGQNYGYTF; DNA: TGTGCCTGGAGTGGACAGAACTATGGCTACACCTTC
D: NA; V: TRBV3-1/TRBV3-2; J: TRBJ2-1; size: NA; CDR3: CASSHLYNEQFF; DNA: TGTGCCAGCAGCCACTTGTACAATGAGCAGTTCTTC
D: NA; V: TRBV28; J: TRBJ2-7; size: few; CDR3: CASSLSGAPTYEQYF; DNA: TGTGCCAGCAGTTTATCAGGGGCCCCAACCTACGAGCAGTACTTC
D: TRBD1; V: TRBV11-2; J: TRBJ1-3; size: NA; CDR3: CASSFTGDGGNTIYF; DNA: TGTGCCAGCAGCTTTACAGGGGATGGAGGAAACACCATATATTTT
D: TRBD1; V: TRBV29-1; J: TRBJ1-6; size: NA; CDR3: CSVGEGQENSPLHF; DNA: TGCAGCGTCGGCGAGGGACAGGAGAATTCACCCCTCCACTTT
D: TRBD2; V: TRBV30; J: TRBJ2-1; size: NA; CDR3: CACLLAGKYNEQFF; DNA: TGTGCCTGCCTCCTAGCGGGAAAGTACAATGAGCAGTTCTTC
D: NA; V: TRBV18; J: TRBJ2-3; size: NA; CDR3: CASSPSLTDTQYF; DNA: TGTGCCAGCTCACCAAGCCTTACAGATACGCAGTATTTT
D: NA; V: TRBV7-2; J: TRBJ2-3; size: once; CDR3: CASSSTPTDTQYF; DNA: TGTGCCAGCAGCTCGACTCCCACAGATACGCAGTATTTT
D: NA; V: TRBV18; J: TRBJ2-2; size: few; CDR3: CASSPTQNTGELFF; DNA: TGTGCCAGCTCACCTACACAGAACACCGGGGAGCTGTTTTTT
D: TRBD1; V: TRBV19; J: TRBJ1-1; size: once; CDR3: CASSVDRDRTEAFF; DNA: TGTGCCAGTAGTGTGGACAGGGATCGGACTGAAGCTTTCTTT
D: TRBD2; V: TRBV15; J: TRBJ2-1; size: NA; CDR3: CATSRDGRLAGALYNEQFF; DNA: TGTGCCACCAGCAGAGATGGAAGGCTAGCGGGAGCCCTCTACAATGAGCAGTTCTTC
D: NA; V: TRBV19; J: TRBJ1-2; size: NA; CDR3: CASSSPGSTYGYTF; DNA: TGTGCCAGTAGTTCCCCCGGTTCAACTTATGGCTACACCTTC
D: TRBD1; V: TRBV7-8; J: TRBJ2-1; size: NA; CDR3: CASRPDRAAEQFF; DNA: TGTGCCAGCAGACCCGACAGGGCAGCTGAGCAGTTCTTC
D: NA; V: TRBV6-6; J: TRBJ2-3; size: NA; CDR3: CASSGSTDTQYF; DNA: TGTGCCAGCAGCGGGAGCACAGATACGCAGTATTTT
D: NA; V: TRBV10-3; J: TRBJ1-6; size: NA; CDR3: CAISESGGGRSPLHF; DNA: TGTGCCATCAGTGAGTCCGGGGGGGGTCGGTCACCCCTCCACTTT
D: TRBD2; V: TRBV4-1; J: TRBJ2-1; size: NA; CDR3: CASSSSGLAGGDEQFF; DNA: TGCGCCAGCAGCTCCTCGGGTCTAGCGGGAGGGGATGAGCAGTTCTTC
D: TRBD2; V: TRBV19; J: TRBJ2-5; size: NA; CDR3: CASSIDGRVRETQYF; DNA: TGTGCCAGTAGTATAGACGGGAGGGTCCGGGAGACCCAGTACTTC
D: NA; V: TRBV11-3; J: TRBJ2-7; size: few; CDR3: CASSLIGGRYEQYF; DNA: TGTGCCAGCAGCTTAATCGGGGGAAGGTACGAGCAGTACTTC
D: NA; V: TRBV5-1; J: TRBJ1-1; size: NA; CDR3: CASSLDARVGTEAFF; DNA: TGCGCCAGCAGCTTGGATGCCAGGGTTGGGACTGAAGCTTTCTTT
D: NA; V: TRBV5-1; J: TRBJ2-3; size: NA; CDR3: CASMEQGRTDTQYF; DNA: TGCGCCAGCATGGAACAGGGCCGCACAGATACGCAGTATTTT
D: NA; V: TRBV18; J: TRBJ1-4; size: NA; CDR3: CASSPYTATNEKLFF; DNA: TGTGCCAGCTCACCCTATACCGCAACTAATGAAAAACTGTTTTTT
D: NA; V: TRBV28; J: TRBJ1-4; size: NA; CDR3: CASSFGATNEKLFF; DNA: TGTGCCAGCAGTTTCGGGGCAACTAATGAAAAACTGTTTTTT
D: TRBD1; V: TRBV18; J: TRBJ1-2; size: NA; CDR3: CASSPGTGAGYGYTF; DNA: TGTGCCAGCTCACCAGGGACAGGGGCTGGCTATGGCTACACCTTC
D: NA; V: TRBV7-9; J: TRBJ2-7; size: many; CDR3: CASSLDYYEQYF; DNA: TGTGCCAGCAGCCTAGACTACTACGAGCAGTACTTC
D: TRBD2; V: TRBV6-1; J: TRBJ2-7; size: NA; CDR3: CASSETGLAGIYEQYF; DNA: TGTGCCAGCAGTGAGACGGGACTAGCGGGGATATACGAGCAGTACTTC